Below, one T cell receptor (beta chain) is given with its context. The data were taken from a study of blood T cell repertoires in COVID-19. Only in-frame clones appear in the TCRdb table, and some are missing; sequencing was by immunoSEQ multiplex PCR. This sample carries approximately 140,000 clones, about four fifths of them seen once, and the ten largest clones take under 7%. The V segment lost 3 bases and the J segment 6 bases; nucleotides outside the gene matches: 1. The CDR3 is 12 amino acids. Germline V lookup: CDR1 SGHRS, CDR2 YFSETQ. This sequence joins TRBV5-1 and TRBJ2-3, with 7 bases that match TRBD2. What was sequenced was PBMCs or T cells enriched from blood (not recorded which). The sequence came from a woman aged 45 to 65 who had been exposed to COVID-19. The CDR3 spells CASSSGGDTQYF. The DNA for the CDR3 is TGCGCCAGCAGCTCCGGGGGGGATACGCAGTATTTT.